What follows are 23 T cell receptor beta chains derived from one specimen sequenced in a study of T cells in Graves' hyperthyroidism and ophthalmopathy (dated by TCRdb to about 2019). The library was built by means of multiplex PCR. The listed sequencing device is Illumina HiSeq 2000. The TCR beta CDR3 regions were amplified from the RNA transcripts. The first round of RT-PCR for the TCR CDR3 was performed with the HTBI primer set and the Qiagen OneStep RT-PCR kit. The public reads were run again by TCRdb, first through fastp at Q25 and then through MiXCR, and only productive beta chains were kept. Entries that share a CDR3 protein sequence are merged under the most common genes and DNA. The sample includes about 640,000 distinct CDR3 sequences, with more than 20% observed a single time. The top ten hold 30% to 40% of the sample. The sample was blood. The receptors stem from a man in his thirties or forties with Graves' ophthalmopathy.

This chain's CDR3 is CSVEDFTTTGTGGYEQYF. CDR3 bases: TGCAGCGTTGAAGATTTTACGACGACGGGGACAGGGGGCTACGAGCAGTACTTC. The rearrangement links TRBV29-1 to TRBJ2-7; 11 bases fit TRBD1. The V segment lost 0 bases and the J segment 3 bases; nucleotides outside the gene matches: 13. CDR1 and CDR2 (germline): SQVTM, ANQGSEA. This CDR3 has 18 residues.

V usage is TRBV7-8 and J usage is TRBJ1-1; D gene unclear. Germline V gene sequence: CDR1 SGHVS, CDR2 FQNEAQ. V lost 0 bases and J 5 bases, leaving 16 bases between the germline ends. CDR3 length equals 16 residues. CDR3 residues: CASSLARRGVGTEAFF. The CDR3 region has the DNA TGTGCCAGCAGCTTAGCGCGGCGGGGTGTCGGGACTGAAGCTTTCTTT.

Note on this clonotype: Given a much more abundant clone one base away, this may be a read error. This chain links TRBV6-1 with TRBJ1-5, with D perhaps TRBD1 (6 bases). CDR1 is MNHNS and CDR2 is SASEGT in the germline V gene. This CDR3 has 14 residues. The CDR3, as DNA: TGTGCCAGCAGTGTGGAACAGGGCAATCAGCCCCTGCATTTT. Protein product: CASSVEQGNQPLHF.

The chain combines TRBV20-1 with TRBJ2-3; tentative D call: TRBD2 (6 bases). Germline assignment: CDR1 DFQATT and CDR2 SNEGSKA (reference sequence). The CDR3 has 14 amino acids. With 6 bases removed from V and 2 bases from J, the gap between germline ends came to 15 bases. The CDR3, as DNA: TGCAGTGCAAGACTAGTTAGTTTCACAGATACGCAGTATTTT. Protein: CSARLVSFTDTQYF.

V and J are TRBV19 and TRBJ1-5; 8 bases map to TRBD1. The CDR3 totals 16 residues. The V gene end was trimmed by 1 base and the J gene end by 2 bases; junction bases not matched to a gene: 4. Germline V gene sequence: CDR1 LNHDA, CDR2 SQIVND (reference sequence). CDR3 sequence: CASSIVTGGGNQPQHF. The CDR3 nucleotides read TGTGCCAGTAGTATAGTCACAGGGGGAGGCAATCAGCCCCAGCATTTT.

This clonotype was seen repeatedly, ten times or more. Here the CDR3 reads CSASQTYQYF. The CDR3 DNA reads as TGCAGTGCTAGCCAGACTTACCAGTATTTT. The chain couples TRBV20-1 to TRBJ2-3; no reliable D call. This CDR3 contains 10 residues. The germline V gene has CDR1 DFQATT and CDR2 SNEGSKA (reference sequence). Trimming took off 3 bases at V and 12 bases at J, with 10 bases between the two ends.

V gene TRBV6-4 combines with J gene TRBJ2-1; the match to TRBD1 covers 8 bases. CDR1 and CDR2 (germline): MRHNA, SNTAGT. J was trimmed by 1 base and V by 4 bases; bases with no gene match: 3. The CDR3 runs to 15 residues. The CDR3 is CASSGDRGSYNEQFF. CDR3 nucleotides: TGTGCCAGCAGTGGTGACAGGGGATCCTACAATGAGCAGTTCTTC.

With regard to this clonotype: Possible read error: a much larger clone is one base away. V and J are TRBV2 and TRBJ2-1, with D perhaps matching TRBD2 (6 bases). There are 17 residues in the CDR3. The germline V gene encodes CDR1 SNHLY and CDR2 FYNNEI. CDR3 sequence (DNA): TGTACCAGCGGGTTCTCTGGGTATGGTGGCTCCTACAATGAGCAGTTCTTC. This encodes CTSGFSGYGGSYNEQFF.

This clonotype was detected only a few times. The chain recombines TRBV4-1 with TRBJ1-5; 8 nucleotides agree with TRBD1. Germline assignment: CDR1 MGHRA and CDR2 YSYEKL. The CDR3 sequence is 15 residues long. Losses at the gene ends were 1 base for V and 7 bases for J; bases not matched to a gene: 6. CDR3 loop: CASSQGQGSGQPQHF. The CDR3 coding sequence is TGCGCCAGCAGCCAAGGACAGGGGTCCGGCCAGCCCCAGCATTTT.

In this sample, this clonotype turned up a few times. The junction departs from the called germline gene at one end, perhaps through a read error. This sequence joins TRBV20-1 and TRBJ2-5; 9 positions agree with TRBD2. This CDR3 comprises 14 residues. Germline V gene data show CDR1 as DFQATT and CDR2 as SNEGSKA (reference sequence). The CDR3 here is CSAGRPGLASGSHF. The DNA for the CDR3 is TGCAGTGCTGGACGTCCGGGACTAGCTTCGGGGTCACACTTC.

The rearrangement links TRBV28 to TRBJ2-1, with TRBD2 matching over 12 bases. The CDR3 covers 15 residues. Germline V lookup: CDR1 MDHEN, CDR2 SYDVKM. V shed 5 bases, J shed 4 bases, and the junction held 3 bases outside the gene matches. The CDR3 nucleotides read TGTGCCAGCAGTGGACTAGCGGGAAGTTACAATGAGCAGTTCTTC. As protein: CASSGLAGSYNEQFF.

In its sample, this clonotype was seen a few times. The gene calls are TRBV3-1 and TRBJ2-7; the D is unclear. Trimming took off 4 bases at V and 2 bases at J, with 18 bases between the two ends. The CDR3 totals 16 residues. Germline V gene sequence: CDR1 LGHDT, CDR2 YNNKEL (reference sequence). The CDR3 protein is CASSLGPGGSAYEQYF. The DNA for the CDR3 is TGTGCCAGCAGCCTTGGACCGGGCGGATCCGCCTACGAGCAGTACTTC.

The chain combines TRBV4-1 with TRBJ2-2; 7 bases map to TRBD2. This CDR3 has 22 residues. Germline values: CDR1 MGHRA, CDR2 YSYEKL. J gave up 5 bases and V 0 bases, and 24 bases lay outside the gene matches. CDR3: CASSQEGTSRAGVYRSTGELFF. For the CDR3, the DNA is TGCGCCAGCAGCCAAGAAGGCACAAGTAGGGCGGGAGTGTATAGGAGTACCGGGGAGCTGTTTTTT.

This clonotype was detected many times. V is TRBV12-3 or TRBV12-4 and J is TRBJ1-5; 7 bases fit TRBD1. The J segment lost 4 bases and the V segment lost 5 bases, leaving 5 bases of the junction unmatched. The CDR3 runs to 14 residues. CDR3: CASSRQGPNQPQHF. Here the CDR3 DNA reads TGTGCCAGCAGTCGACAGGGCCCTAATCAGCCCCAGCATTTT.

The chain uses TRBV27 and TRBJ1-4, with unresolved D. Trimming shortened V by 0 bases and J by 8 bases, and 13 bases separated the two germline ends. CDR1 and CDR2 from the germline V gene are MNHEY and SMNVEV (reference sequence). There are 15 residues in the CDR3. This CDR3 is CASSLSLPGREKLFF. DNA of the CDR3: TGTGCCAGCAGTTTATCCCTCCCGGGCAGGGAAAAACTGTTTTTT. The full variable domain, completed using reference TRBV27 and TRBJ1-4, is EAQVTQNPRYLITVTGKKLTVTCSQNMNHEYMSWYRQDPGLGLRQIYYSMNVEVTDKGDVPEGYKVSRKEKRNFPLILESPSPNQTSLYFCASSLSLPGREKLFFGSGTQLSVL.

The rearrangement joins TRBV5-1 to TRBJ2-2; 7 bases fit TRBD1. Germline V lookup: CDR1 SGHRS, CDR2 YFSETQ. This CDR3 is built from 14 residues. Unmatched junction bases numbered 7, after V lost 7 bases and J lost 4 bases. The CDR3 is CASGTAPSTGELFF. The CDR3 DNA follows: TGCGCCAGCGGGACAGCCCCTAGCACCGGGGAGCTGTTTTTT.

V usage is TRBV3-1 and J usage is TRBJ2-4, with TRBD1 matching over 7 bases. Per germline, CDR1 LGHDT and CDR2 YNNKEL (reference sequence). CDR3 length: 14 amino acids. V gave up 10 bases and J gave up 3 bases; unmatched junction bases: 9. This CDR3 reads CATTRTGHKNIQYF. In DNA, the CDR3 is TGTGCCACCACACGGACAGGACACAAAAACATTCAGTACTTC.

J is TRBJ2-1 and V is TRBV28; 7 bases are shared with TRBD2. This CDR3 region has 14 residues. Germline values: CDR1 MDHEN, CDR2 SYDVKM. The V segment lost 6 bases and the J segment 3 bases; nucleotides outside the gene matches: 5. CDR3 sequence: CASRRREFYNEQFF. As DNA, the CDR3 is TGTGCCAGCAGAAGGCGGGAGTTCTACAATGAGCAGTTCTTC. The full variable domain, with the rest looked up from reference TRBV28 and TRBJ2-1, is DVKVTQSSRYLVKRTGEKVFLECVQDMDHENMFWYRQDPGLGLRLIYFSYDVKMKEKGDIPEGYSVSREKKERFSLILESASTNQTSMYLCASRRREFYNEQFFGPGTRLTVL.

The chain combines TRBV9 with TRBJ2-3, with D unclear. Germline V gene lookup returns CDR1 SGDLS and CDR2 YYNGEE. The CDR3 totals 17 residues. V was shortened by 0 bases and J by 3 bases, with 17 bases between the two germline ends. In nucleotides, the CDR3 is TGTGCCAGCAGCGTAGAGACCCGGGTCACCAGGACAGATACGCAGTATTTT. Translated, it gives CASSVETRVTRTDTQYF.

Many counts were recorded for this clonotype. The chain recombines TRBV11-2 with TRBJ2-1; 9 nucleotides match TRBD2. The CDR3 contains 17 residues. Germline V gives CDR1 SGHAT, CDR2 FQNNGV. V was clipped by 5 bases and J by 9 bases; unmatched bases: 17. Here the CDR3 reads CASSAPDRIAGEVEQFF. For the CDR3, the DNA is TGTGCCAGCAGCGCACCCGATAGAATAGCGGGAGAAGTTGAGCAGTTCTTC. Together with reference TRBV11-2 and TRBJ2-1, the CDR3 gives the full variable domain: EAGVAQSPRYKIIEKRQSVAFWCNPISGHATLYWYQQILGQGPKLLIQFQNNGVVDDSQLPKDRFSAERLKGVDSTLKIQPAKLEDSAVYLCASSAPDRIAGEVEQFFGPGTRLTVL.

The J gene is TRBJ2-7, the V gene TRBV10-1; no firm D call. This CDR3 is built from 13 residues. Germline V gene lookup returns CDR1 WNHNN and CDR2 SYGVQD (reference sequence). Trimming took off 8 bases at V and 4 bases at J, with 15 bases between the two ends. The CDR3 protein is CASVRTLPYEQYF. CDR3 coding DNA: TGCGCCAGCGTGAGAACGTTACCGTACGAGCAGTACTTC.

The chain links TRBV5-8 to TRBJ1-2, with 7 bases that match TRBD1. After removal of 3 bases from V and 1 base from J, the junction contained 6 bases not matched to a gene. The CDR3 runs to 15 residues. Germline CDR1 reads SGHTS; CDR2 reads YDEGEE. The CDR3 reads CASSWSQGVNYGYTF. DNA for the CDR3: TGTGCCAGCAGCTGGAGTCAGGGGGTTAACTATGGCTACACCTTC.

This clonotype was seen a handful of times. The chain links TRBV2 to TRBJ2-1, with TRBD2 identical over 8 bases. CDR1 and CDR2 (germline): SNHLY, FYNNEI. The junction had 16 bases not matched to a gene; V was cut back by 10 bases and J by 5 bases. This CDR3 comprises 16 residues. CDR3 sequence reads: CATTGGGGGSDNEQFF. The DNA for the CDR3 is TGTGCCACCACGGGAGGTGGCGGGGGGTCGGACAATGAGCAGTTCTTC.